What follows are 29 T cell receptor delta chains derived from one specimen sequenced in a study of gamma-delta chains in newborns, infants, children. TCRdb reanalysed the reads with CATT. The repertoire holds fewer than 8,000 delta-chain clones, with roughly 0.71% as singletons. Sequencing was carried out using blood. These TCRs come from a child who was a newborn, infant or young child, either healthy, febrile or measles-vaccinated (not recorded which).

This clone is labeled large. Other DNA variants within this sample encode the same CDR3. This chain uses TRDV2 with TRDJ3; D unclear. CDR1 is GEAIGNYY, CDR2 EKD, per germline. The CDR3 has 19 amino acids. Trimming stripped 0 bases from V and 0 bases from J, with 14 bases between. CDR3 bases: TGTGCCTGTGACACCGTCCGGGTTGTGAGCTCCTGGGACACCCGACAGATGTTTTTC. Translated, it gives CACDTVRVVSSWDTRQMFF.

As for this clone: Translating this DNA gives a protein that differs at residue 4 from the TCRdb one, which belongs to a much larger clone; a read error is likely, and the protein shown is this translation. The rearrangement links TRDV2 to TRDJ1, with 11 bases matching TRDD3. V was clipped by 4 bases and J by 6 bases; unmatched bases: 3. The length of the CDR3 is 13 residues. CDR1 GEAIGNYY and CDR2 EKD come from the germline V gene. Here the CDR3 reads CACETWGIHKLIF. CDR3 nucleotides: TGTGCCTGTGAAACCTGGGGGATACATAAACTCATCTTT.

Regarding this clone: A far larger clone is just one base off, so this is likely a read error. Other DNA sequences in the same sample also yield this CDR3. J is TRDJ2 and V is TRDV2, with 10 bases aligning to TRDD3. This CDR3 comprises 18 residues. The trim removed 2 bases at V and 2 bases at J, leaving 10 bases unmatched. Looked up from germline, CDR1 is GEAIGNYY and CDR2 is EKD. CDR3 DNA: TGTGCCTGTGACAACTTACTGGGGGATGCATCCTTGACAGCACAACTCTTCTTT. It translates to CACDNLLGDASLTAQLFF.

To note about this clone: It differs at one base from a far larger clone, so likely a read error. Other DNA sequences of this sample code for an identical CDR3. The chain joins TRDV2 to TRDJ3; 9 bases align to TRDD3. There are 17 residues in the CDR3. Germline loops: CDR1 GEAIGNYY, CDR2 EKD. J gave up 4 bases and V 2 bases, and 5 bases lay outside the gene matches. Here the CDR3 reads CACDILGDSWDTRQMFF. Written as DNA, the CDR3 is TGTGCCTGTGACATACTGGGGGACTCTTGGGACACCCGACAGATGTTTTTC.

This clone was counted between two and nine times. The amino acid sequence in TCRdb belongs to a much larger clone and departs from this DNA's translation at residue 9, likely a sequencing read error; the sequence shown is translated from the DNA. The chain couples TRDV2 to TRDJ3; 10 bases map to TRDD3. CDR1 GEAIGNYY and CDR2 EKD come from the germline V gene. The CDR3 extends over 18 amino acids. This CDR3 reads CACDLLGDGSWDTRQMFF. The CDR3 DNA follows: TGTGCCTGTGACCTACTGGGGGATGGCTCCTGGGACACCCGACAGATGTTCTTC.

This clone qualifies as medium-sized. The genes are TRDV2 and TRDJ3, with D tentatively TRDD3 (5 bases). This CDR3 is 19 amino acids long. Germline lookup yields CDR1 GEAIGNYY and CDR2 EKD. The germline V and J ends were trimmed by 0 bases and 0 bases, with 14 bases remaining between them. This CDR3 reads CACDTWGQDSSWDTRQMFF. CDR3 DNA: TGTGCCTGTGACACCTGGGGTCAGGATAGCTCCTGGGACACCCGACAGATGTTTTTC.

This clone ranks as medium-sized (0.01 to 0.1%). The chain joins TRDV2 to TRDJ1; 12 positions agree with TRDD3. This CDR3 has 16 amino acids. V lost 0 bases to trimming and J lost 1 base; unmatched junction nucleotides: 2. Germline loops: CDR1 GEAIGNYY, CDR2 EKD. This chain's CDR3 is CACDTVWGIRTDKLIF. The CDR3 DNA is TGTGCCTGTGACACCGTCTGGGGGATACGCACCGATAAACTCATCTTT.

This clone has just a few counts. The rearrangement links TRDV2 to TRDJ2; the match to TRDD3 covers 9 bases. The V gene's germline CDR1 is GEAIGNYY and CDR2 EKD. The CDR3 covers 19 residues. After removal of 3 bases from V and 4 bases from J, the junction contained 17 bases not matched to a gene. The CDR3, as DNA: TGTGCCTGTGACCCAATACTGGGGGACTACAGACACGAGACAGCACAACTCTTCTTT. Translation: CACDPILGDYRHETAQLFF.

A note on this clone: Compared with germline, one end of the junction differs, possibly owing to a read error. The gene calls are TRDV2 and TRDJ3, with D uncertain. Germline lookup yields CDR1 GEAIGNYY and CDR2 EKD. This CDR3 comprises 17 residues. The CDR3 sequence is CACGTVLRSRDTRQMFF. The CDR3 nucleotides read TGTGCCTGTGGCACCGTTCTACGCTCCCGGGACACCCGACAGATGTTTTTC.

This clone qualifies as medium-sized. The sample has other DNA sequences that encode this CDR3 too. The chain has TRDV2 and TRDJ3; 12 bases fit TRDD3. The CDR3 covers 20 residues. V trimming: 0 bases; J trimming: 0 bases; junction bases outside the gene matches: 5. The germline V gene encodes CDR1 GEAIGNYY and CDR2 EKD. CDR3: CACDTVLGDTSSWDTRQMFF. In DNA form, the CDR3 reads TGTGCCTGTGACACCGTACTGGGGGATACCAGCTCCTGGGACACCCGACAGATGTTTTTC.

This clone was seen a few times. This DNA translates differently at residue 6 from the TCRdb protein, which is that of a much larger clone; a read error is likely, and the protein shown is the DNA's own translation. This chain links TRDV2 with TRDJ3; no reliable D call. With 0 bases removed from V and 0 bases from J, the gap between germline ends came to 11 bases. CDR3 length: 18 residues. Germline CDR1 is GEAIGNYY and CDR2 is EKD. The CDR3 bases are TGTGCCTGTGACACCTGTGGGACAAGCTCCTGGGACACCCGACAGATGTTTTTC. It translates to CACDTCGTSSWDTRQMFF.

This clone was recorded a few times. Just one base apart from a much larger clone, this may be a read error. The same CDR3 arises from other DNA sequences in this sample as well. The chain links TRDV2 to TRDJ3; 12 bases align to TRDD3. The CDR3 totals 19 residues. The germline V gene has CDR1 GEAIGNYY and CDR2 EKD. This CDR3 is CACDKVLGDTAWDTRQMFF. The CDR3 nucleotides are TGTGCCTGCGACAAAGTACTGGGGGATACCGCCTGGGACACCCGACAGATGTTTTTC.

For this clone: TCRdb has a much larger clone's protein, which differs at residue 17 from the translation of this DNA, likely because of a read error; what is shown is the protein translated from the DNA. The CDR3 loop reads CACDTVLGPSSWDTRQVFF. In DNA form, the CDR3 reads TGTGCCTGTGACACCGTACTGGGTCCATCCTCCTGGGACACCCGACAGGTGTTTTTC. V usage is TRDV2 and J usage is TRDJ3; D possibly corresponds to TRDD3 (6 bases). CDR1 and CDR2 from the germline V gene are GEAIGNYY and EKD. The CDR3 is made up of 19 amino acids.

Details on this clone: A far larger clone is a single base away, which makes a read error likely. Other DNA sequences in this specimen translate into the identical CDR3. The chain is built from TRDV2 and TRDJ3; 11 bases agree with TRDD3. This CDR3 contains 17 residues. Per the germline V gene, CDR1 is GEAIGNYY and CDR2 is EKD. After removal of 4 bases from V and 3 bases from J, the junction contained 4 bases not matched to a gene. The CDR3 protein is CACDSTGGYWDTRQMFF. CDR3 DNA sequence: TGTGCCTGTGATAGTACTGGGGGATACTGGGACACCCGACAGATGTTTTTC.

This clone has a handful of counts. One junction end does not reproduce the germline sequence, and a read error may be involved. The chain carries TRDV2 and TRDJ2, with 11 positions matching TRDD3. Germline-derived CDR1 and CDR2 are GEAIGNYY and EKD. The CDR3 spans 13 residues. The CDR3 bases are TGTGCCTGTGACACTCTGGGGGATACAGCACAACACTTC. This sequence encodes CACDTLGDTAQHF.

This clone was found a few times. The protein recorded in TCRdb matches a much larger clone and deviates from this DNA's translation at residue 10, suggesting a read error; the protein here is obtained by translating the DNA. The chain couples TRDV2 to TRDJ3, with TRDD3 matching 7 bases. Germline V gene sequence: CDR1 GEAIGNYY, CDR2 EKD. V lost 1 base, J lost 0 bases, and 8 bases stayed unmatched. CDR3 length: 19 amino acids. CDR3: CACDTLGGRGSWDTRQMFF. CDR3 nucleotide sequence: TGTGCCTGTGACACTCTGGGGGGCAGAGGCTCCTGGGACACCCGACAGATGTTTTTC.

Worth noting for this clone: A read error may account for a junction end that differs from germline. The chain joins TRDV2 to TRDJ3; TRDD3 agrees at 9 bases. The CDR3 sequence is 19 residues long. Germline V gene sequence: CDR1 GEAIGNYY, CDR2 EKD. CDR3 DNA sequence: TGTGCCTGTTACAATACTGGGGGAACGAGCTCCTGGGGCACCCGACAGATGTTTTTC. It specifies CACYNTGGTSSWGTRQMFF.

In this sample, this clone turned up a few times. Since a far larger clone is one base different, this is likely a read error. Other DNA sequences of this sample code for an identical CDR3. This sequence joins TRDV2 and TRDJ3; possible D gene TRDD3, 5 bases. The CDR3 is 17 residues long. Germline CDR1 is GEAIGNYY and CDR2 is EKD. CDR3 protein: CACDTVNWSWDTRQMFF. The CDR3 bases are TGCGCCTGTGACACCGTAAACTGGTCCTGGGACACCCGACAGATGTTTTTC.

This clone was detected only a few times. A far larger clone is just one base off, so this is likely a read error. The gene calls are TRDV2 and TRDJ3; no clear D. From germline, CDR1 is GEAIGNYY and CDR2 EKD. This CDR3 spans 15 amino acids. The CDR3 sequence: CACDSISRDTRQMFF. The CDR3, as DNA: TGTGCCTGTGATTCCATCTCCCGGGACACCCGACAGATGTTTTTC.

As for this clone: This may come from a read error, since a much larger clone is one base off. Other DNA sequences in this specimen translate into the identical CDR3. The chain is built from TRDV2 and TRDJ3; 8 bases are shared with TRDD3. Germline V lookup: CDR1 GEAIGNYY, CDR2 EKD. There are 18 residues in the CDR3. This CDR3 is CACDTGGFYSWDTRQMFF. In nucleotides, the CDR3 is TGTGCCTGTGACACTGGGGGATTTTACTCCTGGGACACCCGGCAGATGTTTTTC.

Notes on this clone: The same CDR3 arises from other DNA sequences in this sample as well. This rearrangement joins TRDV2 to TRDJ1; possibly TRDD3 for D (6 bases). CDR3 size: 14 residues. Germline CDR1 GEAIGNYY, CDR2 EKD. V lost 1 base to trimming and J lost 1 base, with 9 bases between them. CDR3 in DNA: TGTGCCTGTGACACTTGGGGATCCACCGATAAACTCATCTTT. Its protein product is CACDTWGSTDKLIF.

Remarks on this clone: The TCRdb record carries a much larger clone's protein, which differs from this DNA's translation at residue 12; a read error is the likely cause, and the protein listed here is the DNA translation. This chain connects TRDV2 to TRDJ3; 8 bases match TRDD3. CDR3 length: 19 amino acids. CDR1 and CDR2 from the germline V gene are GEAIGNYY and EKD. CDR3 protein: CACDTWGIRSSRDTRQMFF. The DNA of the CDR3 is TGTGCCTGTGACACCTGGGGGATTAGGAGCTCCCGGGACACCCGACAGATGTTTTTC.

With regard to this clone: The junction does not match germline at one end; this may be a read error. The rearrangement joins TRDV2 to TRDJ1, with TRDD3 identical over 11 bases. Germline CDR1 reads GEAIGNYY; CDR2 reads EKD. The length of the CDR3 is 17 residues. Here the CDR3 DNA reads TGTGCCTGTGATTTTTTACTGGGGGATAGAGGCACCGATAAAATCATCTTT. As protein: CACDFLLGDRGTDKIIF.

This clone was observed a few times. A much larger clonotype is one base distant, so this may be a read error. The CDR3 bases are TGTGCCTGTGGCGTACTGGGGGATTTGACAGCACAACTCTTCTTT. This gives the protein CACGVLGDLTAQLFF. This chain links TRDV2 with TRDJ2; 9 bases map to TRDD3. The germline gives CDR1 GEAIGNYY, CDR2 EKD. The V gene end was trimmed by 5 bases and the J gene end by 1 base; junction bases not matched to a gene: 4. The CDR3 extends over 15 amino acids.

About this clone itself: The mismatch at residue 4 between this DNA's translation and the TCRdb protein of a much larger clone likely reflects a read error; the protein shown is translated from the DNA. V and J are TRDV2 and TRDJ3, with 12 bases matching TRDD3. The length of the CDR3 is 21 residues. Germline V lookup: CDR1 GEAIGNYY, CDR2 EKD. The CDR3 is CACHTVLGDTLSSWDTRQMFF. The CDR3, as DNA: TGTGCCTGTCACACCGTACTGGGGGATACCCTGAGCTCCTGGGACACCCGACAGATGTTTTTC.

Concerning this clone itself: A far larger clone is just one base off, so this is likely a read error. Other DNA sequences from this sample encode an identical CDR3 as well. The chain is built from TRDV2 and TRDJ3; 10 nucleotides agree with TRDD3. Germline CDR1 and CDR2: GEAIGNYY and EKD. The CDR3 runs to 18 residues. In DNA, the CDR3 is TGTGCCTGCGACACCGTCTCTGGGGGATATTGGGACACCCGACAGATGTTTTTC. The encoded protein is CACDTVSGGYWDTRQMFF.

As to this clone: The protein TCRdb lists belongs to a much larger clone and differs from this DNA's translation at residue 6, which points to a read error; the protein shown is made from the DNA. This chain joins TRDV2 and TRDJ2; TRDD3 matches at 7 bases. This CDR3 spans 14 amino acids. CDR1 and CDR2 (germline): GEAIGNYY, EKD. J was trimmed by 5 bases and V by 0 bases; bases with no gene match: 2. The CDR3 sequence is CACDTAGDTAQLFF. The CDR3 bases are TGTGCCTGTGACACCGCGGGGGATACAGCACAACTCTTCTTT.

This clone was detected only a few times. The translation of this DNA and the TCRdb protein of a much larger clone differ at residue 16, probably owing to a read error; the protein shown here is translated from the DNA. The gene calls are TRDV2 and TRDJ2; TRDD3 aligns across 10 bases. This CDR3 comprises 19 residues. Germline V gives CDR1 GEAIGNYY, CDR2 EKD. In DNA form, the CDR3 reads TGTGCCTGTGACCCAGTAAACTGGGGGATGAGGGCTTTGACAGCACACCTCTTCTTT. Its protein product is CACDPVNWGMRALTAHLFF.

The chain links TRDV2 to TRDJ2; 12 nucleotides match TRDD3. The trim removed 0 bases at V and 5 bases at J, leaving 6 bases unmatched. The CDR3 has 17 residues. Germline values: CDR1 GEAIGNYY, CDR2 EKD. Written as DNA, the CDR3 is TGTGCCTGTGACACCGTAGGACTGGGGGATACCACAGCACAACTCTTCTTT. Its translation: CACDTVGLGDTTAQLFF.